These T cell receptor beta chains were read from a single sample in a study of blood T cell repertoires in COVID-19. The table came from immunoSEQ multiplex PCR; TCRdb's copy has only in-frame clones and leaves some out. Of more than 150,000 clones listed, about nine tenths are singletons. The sequenced sample consisted of peripheral blood. Source of these receptors: a man in his 70s with active or convalescent COVID-19. CDR3s include the opening cysteine and the closing phenylalanine or tryptophan. D genes are given only for firm matches. Only part of the rows carry a size: once, few, many, or a class if the clone is expanded.

V: TRBV7-9
J: TRBJ1-1
D: -
size: -
CDR3: CASSLLGGLAFF
DNA: TGTGCCAGCAGCTTACTTGGGGGCTTAGCTTTCTTT

V: TRBV27
J: TRBJ2-7
D: -
size: -
CDR3: CASSFQGRRYEQYF
DNA: TGTGCCAGCAGTTTTCAGGGGCGGAGGTACGAGCAGTACTTC

V: TRBV9
J: TRBJ2-1
D: TRBD2
size: -
CDR3: CASSVVSSGPYNEQFF
DNA: TGTGCCAGCAGCGTAGTGTCTAGCGGACCCTACAATGAGCAGTTCTTC

V: TRBV5-1
J: TRBJ1-6
D: TRBD1
size: -
CDR3: CASSLATATGDSPLHF
DNA: TGCGCCAGCAGCTTGGCCACGGCCACAGGGGATTCACCCCTCCACTTT

V: TRBV2
J: TRBJ2-2
D: TRBD2
size: -
CDR3: CASTFSSGISTGELFF
DNA: TGTGCCAGCACGTTTTCTAGCGGGATATCGACCGGGGAGCTGTTTTTT

V: TRBV27
J: TRBJ1-2
D: -
size: -
CDR3: CASSPQGLYGYTF
DNA: TGTGCCAGCAGTCCTCAGGGCCTATATGGCTACACCTTC

V: TRBV5-1
J: TRBJ2-7
D: TRBD1
size: -
CDR3: CASRPTGGYSYEQYF
DNA: TGCGCCAGCAGACCGACAGGGGGCTACTCCTACGAGCAGTACTTC

V: TRBV7-2
J: TRBJ2-3
D: TRBD2
size: -
CDR3: CASSALAGGLVGDTQYF
DNA: TGTGCCAGCAGCGCCCTAGCGGGGGGGCTGGTGGGAGATACGCAGTATTTT

V: TRBV28
J: TRBJ2-7
D: -
size: -
CDR3: CASSLWSGGAGGLEEQYF
DNA: TGTGCCAGCAGTTTATGGTCAGGGGGGGCAGGGGGCCTGGAGGAGCAGTACTTC

V: TRBV21-1
J: TRBJ2-1
D: -
size: -
CDR3: CASSKARGRYNEQFF
DNA: TGTGCCAGCAGCAAAGCCAGGGGGCGGTACAATGAGCAGTTCTTC

V: TRBV5-4
J: TRBJ2-2
D: TRBD1
size: -
CDR3: CASSGPRDRGRFNTGELFF
DNA: TGTGCCAGCAGCGGCCCCCGGGACAGGGGGCGTTTTAACACCGGGGAGCTGTTTTTT

V: TRBV6-5
J: TRBJ1-3
D: TRBD1
size: -
CDR3: CASRFTGGVENTIYF
DNA: TGTGCCAGCAGATTTACAGGGGGCGTAGAAAACACCATATATTTT

V: TRBV6-6
J: TRBJ1-1
D: -
size: -
CDR3: CASSYSTQVQNTEAFF
DNA: TGTGCCAGCAGTTACTCTACCCAGGTCCAGAACACTGAAGCTTTCTTT

V: TRBV9
J: TRBJ2-7
D: TRBD1
size: -
CDR3: CASSPNQGAMGEQYF
DNA: TGTGCCAGCAGCCCCAATCAGGGGGCAATGGGCGAGCAGTACTTC

V: TRBV6-2/TRBV6-3
J: TRBJ2-3
D: -
size: once
CDR3: CASSYSPRPSTDTQYF
DNA: TGTGCCAGCAGTTACTCGCCCAGGCCTAGCACAGATACGCAGTATTTT

V: TRBV7-9
J: TRBJ1-3
D: -
size: -
CDR3: CASSLSRVSGNTIYF
DNA: TGTGCCAGCAGCTTAAGTCGGGTCTCTGGAAACACCATATATTTT

V: TRBV28
J: TRBJ2-1
D: -
size: -
CDR3: CASTLGLWRLNEQFF
DNA: TGTGCCAGCACATTGGGGCTGTGGCGGTTAAATGAGCAGTTCTTC

V: TRBV10-1
J: TRBJ1-1
D: TRBD1
size: -
CDR3: CASRGDRWNTEAFF
DNA: TGCGCCAGCAGGGGGGACAGGTGGAACACTGAAGCTTTCTTT

V: TRBV6-6
J: TRBJ1-4
D: TRBD1
size: once
CDR3: CAGARGPAINEKLFF
DNA: TGTGCCGGCGCAAGGGGGCCTGCGATTAATGAAAAACTGTTTTTT

V: TRBV19
J: TRBJ1-1
D: -
size: -
CDR3: CASSIGGGYMNTEAFF
DNA: TGTGCCAGTAGTATAGGCGGAGGATACATGAACACTGAAGCTTTCTTT

V: TRBV30
J: TRBJ1-1
D: TRBD1
size: -
CDR3: CAWRKGQGASIEAFF
DNA: TGTGCCTGGAGGAAGGGACAGGGGGCCTCTATTGAAGCTTTCTTT

V: TRBV9
J: TRBJ1-1
D: -
size: -
CDR3: CASSVAPGMNTEAFF
DNA: TGTGCCAGCAGCGTAGCGCCGGGGATGAACACTGAAGCTTTCTTT

V: TRBV27
J: TRBJ2-5
D: -
size: few
CDR3: CATGKYQETQYF
DNA: TGTGCCACCGGGAAGTACCAAGAGACCCAGTACTTC

V: TRBV10-3
J: TRBJ2-2
D: -
size: once
CDR3: CAISASQGSTGELFF
DNA: TGTGCCATCAGTGCTTCCCAGGGGAGCACCGGGGAGCTGTTTTTT

V: TRBV4-3
J: TRBJ2-1
D: -
size: -
CDR3: CASSQDLGSSYNEQFF
DNA: TGCGCCAGCAGCCAAGATCTCGGGAGCTCCTACAATGAGCAGTTCTTC

V: TRBV15
J: TRBJ2-1
D: TRBD2
size: -
CDR3: CATSGGTSVSYNEQFF
DNA: TGTGCCACCAGCGGCGGGACTAGCGTATCCTACAATGAGCAGTTCTTC

V: TRBV7-9
J: TRBJ2-3
D: -
size: -
CDR3: CASSSRTGDTQYF
DNA: TGTGCCAGCAGCTCCCGGACTGGGGATACGCAGTATTTT

V: TRBV7-2
J: TRBJ1-2
D: -
size: -
CDR3: CASSLLGGNGYTF
DNA: TGTGCCAGCAGCTTATTAGGAGGTAATGGCTACACCTTC

V: TRBV3-1/TRBV3-2
J: TRBJ1-1
D: -
size: -
CDR3: CASSARPGDHTEAFF
DNA: TGTGCCAGCAGCGCGCGCCCAGGGGATCACACTGAAGCTTTCTTT

V: TRBV28
J: TRBJ1-2
D: -
size: -
CDR3: CASSFSRVYGYTF
DNA: TGTGCCAGCAGTTTCTCCAGGGTGTATGGCTACACCTTC

V: TRBV5-4
J: TRBJ2-7
D: -
size: -
CDR3: CASSLVGGASYEQYF
DNA: TGTGCCAGCAGCTTGGTGGGGGGGGCCTCCTACGAGCAGTACTTC

V: TRBV12-3/TRBV12-4
J: TRBJ2-7
D: -
size: -
CDR3: CASKDSTVYEQYF
DNA: TGTGCCAGCAAGGACAGTACCGTATACGAGCAGTACTTC

V: TRBV29-1
J: TRBJ2-5
D: -
size: -
CDR3: CSVKGVGPKETQYF
DNA: TGCAGCGTGAAGGGGGTTGGGCCCAAAGAGACCCAGTACTTC

V: TRBV14
J: TRBJ2-7
D: -
size: few
CDR3: CASSQAEGVGEYF
DNA: TGTGCCAGCAGCCAAGCCGAGGGAGTCGGGGAGTACTTC

V: TRBV5-1
J: TRBJ1-1
D: TRBD1
size: -
CDR3: CASSPEGTGKAFF
DNA: TGCGCCAGCAGCCCGGAGGGGACAGGGAAAGCTTTCTTT

V: TRBV28
J: TRBJ2-7
D: -
size: -
CDR3: CASSLTGISSYEQYF
DNA: TGTGCCAGCAGTTTGACGGGAATTAGCTCCTACGAGCAGTACTTC

V: TRBV5-8
J: TRBJ2-2
D: TRBD1
size: -
CDR3: CASSLFRGIGELFF
DNA: TGTGCCAGCAGCTTGTTCAGGGGGATCGGGGAGCTGTTTTTT

V: TRBV2
J: TRBJ2-2
D: TRBD2
size: -
CDR3: CASTPGPGGGELFF
DNA: TGTGCCAGCACCCCGGGACCGGGGGGCGGGGAGCTGTTTTTT

V: TRBV12-3/TRBV12-4
J: TRBJ1-5
D: -
size: -
CDR3: CASSLGPQPQHF
DNA: TGTGCCAGCAGTTTAGGGCCCCAGCCCCAGCATTTT

V: TRBV4-3
J: TRBJ2-7
D: TRBD1
size: once
CDR3: CASSQAGQGGYEQYF
DNA: TGCGCCAGCAGCCAAGCGGGACAGGGCGGATACGAGCAGTACTTC

V: TRBV11-2
J: TRBJ2-7
D: -
size: -
CDR3: CASSLDGAPYEQYF
DNA: TGTGCCAGCAGCTTAGATGGAGCCCCCTACGAGCAGTACTTC

V: TRBV6-1
J: TRBJ1-5
D: -
size: -
CDR3: CASSEGRGRQPQHF
DNA: TGTGCCAGCAGTGAAGGCAGAGGGCGTCAGCCCCAGCATTTT